Sequencing of this T cell receptor beta chain was carried out in a study of blood T cell repertoires in COVID-19. As for the study in general: Spain, Italy and the United States supplied samples that represented acute and convalescent COVID-19. PBMCs, B-cell-depleted T cells, or T cells provided the cDNA or gDNA that made up the material.

The CDR3 consists of 14 residues. V was pared by 2 bases and J by 7 bases, with 6 bases of the junction left unmatched. CDR1 is GTSNPN and CDR2 is SVGIG in the germline V gene (reference sequence). Original analysis: Using reference gene primer amplification, nucleated cell counts were estimated. This table comes from immunoSEQ multiplex PCR, and its TCRdb copy is limited to in-frame clones, with some not included. V and J calls and clone size are those listed in that table; D and trimming were worked out from the DNA. The data show approximately 54,000 clones, approximately 82% seen once. The sequence was obtained from a human donor in a cohort sampled during active COVID-19. The material sequenced was peripheral blood. The rearrangement uses TRBV30 and TRBJ1-5; 9 bases line up with TRBD1. The CDR3 nucleotides are TGTGCCTGGAGTACCGGGACAGGGCGACAGCCCCAGCATTTT. It is translated as CAWSTGTGRQPQHF.